The T cell receptor beta chain under discussion was sequenced for a study of blood T cell repertoires in COVID-19. Study at large: Donors in the United States, Italy and Spain gave samples during acute or convalescent COVID-19. Nucleic acid was either cDNA or gDNA, and it came from T cells, B-cell-depleted T cells, or PBMCs.

Concerning this clone: Other DNA sequences of this sample code for an identical CDR3.

Source study methods: Reference gene primer amplification gave nucleated cell count estimates. Method: immunoSEQ multiplex PCR; TCRdb's copy keeps in-frame clones and lacks some. V, J and clone size are those of that table, while D and trimming were read from the DNA. The table lists 310,000 or so clones, roughly 86% of them singletons. The specimen sequenced was peripheral blood. The source of this sequence is a woman aged 25 to 39 who had recovered from COVID-19.

CDR3 bases: TGTGCCAGCAGCTTGGGTAGGAACACTGAAGCTTTCTTT. Amino acids: CASSLGRNTEAFF. The rearrangement links TRBV5-6 to TRBJ1-1; D uncertain. Germline lookup yields CDR1 SGHDT and CDR2 YYEEEE. The CDR3 has 13 amino acids. The V end was cut by 0 bases, the J end by 1 base, with 4 bases between.